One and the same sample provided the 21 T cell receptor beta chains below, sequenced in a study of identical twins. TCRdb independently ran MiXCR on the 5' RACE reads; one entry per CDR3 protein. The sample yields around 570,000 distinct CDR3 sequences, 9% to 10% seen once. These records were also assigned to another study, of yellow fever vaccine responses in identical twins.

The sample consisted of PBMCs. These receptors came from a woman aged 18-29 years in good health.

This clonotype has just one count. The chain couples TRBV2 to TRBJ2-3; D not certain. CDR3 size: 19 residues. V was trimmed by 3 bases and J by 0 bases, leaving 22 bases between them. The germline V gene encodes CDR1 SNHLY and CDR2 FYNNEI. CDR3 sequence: CASSDAAYRAVASTDTQYF. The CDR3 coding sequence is TGTGCCAGCAGTGATGCGGCTTACCGGGCTGTAGCTAGCACAGATACGCAGTATTTT. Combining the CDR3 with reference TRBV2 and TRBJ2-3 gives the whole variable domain EPEVTQTPSHQVTQMGQEVILRCVPISNHLYFYWYRQILGQKVEFLVSFYNNEISEKSEIFDDQFSVERPDGSNFTLKIRSTKLEDSAMYFCASSDAAYRAVASTDTQYFGPGTRLTVL.

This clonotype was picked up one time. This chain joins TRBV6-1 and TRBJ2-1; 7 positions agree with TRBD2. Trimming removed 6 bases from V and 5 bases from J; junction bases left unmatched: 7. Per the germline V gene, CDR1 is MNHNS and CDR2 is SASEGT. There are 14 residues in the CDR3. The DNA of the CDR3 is TGTGCCAGCAGGGCCCTAGCGGAGAACAATGAGCAGTTCTTC. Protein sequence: CASRALAENNEQFF.

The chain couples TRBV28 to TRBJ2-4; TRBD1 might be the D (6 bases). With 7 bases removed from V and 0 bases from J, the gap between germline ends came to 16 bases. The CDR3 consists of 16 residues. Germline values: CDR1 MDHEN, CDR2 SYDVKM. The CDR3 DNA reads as TGTGCCAGCAATCCCCGGGACACGCTAGCCAAAAACATTCAGTACTTC. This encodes CASNPRDTLAKNIQYF.

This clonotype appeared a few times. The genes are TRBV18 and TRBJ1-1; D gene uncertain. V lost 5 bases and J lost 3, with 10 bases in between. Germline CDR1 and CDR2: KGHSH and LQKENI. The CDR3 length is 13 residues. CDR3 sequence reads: CASSSEGYTEAFF. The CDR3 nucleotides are TGTGCCAGCTCATCTGAAGGTTACACTGAAGCTTTCTTT.

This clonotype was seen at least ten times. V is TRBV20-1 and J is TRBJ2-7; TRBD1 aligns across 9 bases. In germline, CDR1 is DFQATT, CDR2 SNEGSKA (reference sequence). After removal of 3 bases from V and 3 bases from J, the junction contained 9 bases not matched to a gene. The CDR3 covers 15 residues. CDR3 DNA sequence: TGCAGTGCTAGCGACACAGGGGGCCTCCTCTACGAGCAGTACTTC. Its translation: CSASDTGGLLYEQYF.

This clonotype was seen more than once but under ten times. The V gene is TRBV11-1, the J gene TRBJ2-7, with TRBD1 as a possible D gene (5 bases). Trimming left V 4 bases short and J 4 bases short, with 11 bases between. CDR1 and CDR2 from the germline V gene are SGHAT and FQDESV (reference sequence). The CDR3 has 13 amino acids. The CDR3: CASSSQGMYEQYF. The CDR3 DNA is TGTGCCAGCAGCTCCCAGGGAATGTACGAGCAGTACTTC.

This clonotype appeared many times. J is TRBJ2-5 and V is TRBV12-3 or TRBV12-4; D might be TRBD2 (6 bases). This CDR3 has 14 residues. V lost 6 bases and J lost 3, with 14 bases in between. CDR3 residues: CASRDLRGEETQYF. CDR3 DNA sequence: TGTGCCAGCAGAGACTTGCGGGGCGAAGAGACCCAGTACTTC.

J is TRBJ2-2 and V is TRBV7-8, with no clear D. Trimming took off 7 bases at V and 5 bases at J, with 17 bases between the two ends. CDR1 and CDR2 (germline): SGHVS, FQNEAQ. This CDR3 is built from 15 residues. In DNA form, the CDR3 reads TGTGCCAGCACTCTGGCCCTAATGGGGACCGGGGAGCTGTTTTTT. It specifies CASTLALMGTGELFF.

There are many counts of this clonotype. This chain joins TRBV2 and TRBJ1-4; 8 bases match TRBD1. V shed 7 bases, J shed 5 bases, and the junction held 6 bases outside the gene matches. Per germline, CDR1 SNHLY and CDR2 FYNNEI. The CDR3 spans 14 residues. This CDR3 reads CASISDRGNEKLFF. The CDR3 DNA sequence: TGTGCCAGCATCTCCGACAGGGGCAATGAAAAACTGTTTTTT. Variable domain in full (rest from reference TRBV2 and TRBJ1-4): EPEVTQTPSHQVTQMGQEVILRCVPISNHLYFYWYRQILGQKVEFLVSFYNNEISEKSEIFDDQFSVERPDGSNFTLKIRSTKLEDSAMYFCASISDRGNEKLFFGSGTQLSVL.

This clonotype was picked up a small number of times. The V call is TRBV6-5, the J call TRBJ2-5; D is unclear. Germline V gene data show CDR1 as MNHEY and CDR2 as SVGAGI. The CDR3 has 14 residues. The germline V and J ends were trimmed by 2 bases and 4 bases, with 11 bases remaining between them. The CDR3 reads CASSYMGIGETQYF. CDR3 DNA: TGTGCCAGCAGTTACATGGGTATTGGAGAGACCCAGTACTTC.

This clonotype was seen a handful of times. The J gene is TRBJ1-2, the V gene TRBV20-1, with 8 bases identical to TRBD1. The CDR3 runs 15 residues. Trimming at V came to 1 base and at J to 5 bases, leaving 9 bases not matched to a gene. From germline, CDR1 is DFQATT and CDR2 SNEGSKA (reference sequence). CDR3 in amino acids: CSARGGSGQAYGYTF. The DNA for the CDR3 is TGCAGTGCTAGAGGGGGATCGGGACAGGCTTATGGCTACACCTTC.

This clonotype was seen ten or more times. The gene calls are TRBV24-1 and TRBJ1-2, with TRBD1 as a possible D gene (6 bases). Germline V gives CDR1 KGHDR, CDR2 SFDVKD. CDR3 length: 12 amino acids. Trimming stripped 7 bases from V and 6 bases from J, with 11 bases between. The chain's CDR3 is CATRKQGDGYTF. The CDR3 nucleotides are TGTGCCACCAGGAAACAGGGAGATGGCTACACCTTC.

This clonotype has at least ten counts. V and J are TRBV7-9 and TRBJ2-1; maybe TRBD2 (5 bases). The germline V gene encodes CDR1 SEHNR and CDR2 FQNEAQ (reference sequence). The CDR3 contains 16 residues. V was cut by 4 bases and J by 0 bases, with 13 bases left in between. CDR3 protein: CASSYKDWSSYNEQFF. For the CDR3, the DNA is TGTGCCAGCAGCTATAAGGACTGGAGCTCCTACAATGAGCAGTTCTTC.

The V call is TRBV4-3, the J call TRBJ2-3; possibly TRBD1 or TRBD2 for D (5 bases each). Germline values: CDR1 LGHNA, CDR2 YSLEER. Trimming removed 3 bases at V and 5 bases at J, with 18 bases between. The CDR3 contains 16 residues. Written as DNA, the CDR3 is TGCGCCAGCAGCCAGGCACCAGGGTGGAGCGGAGATACGCAGTATTTT. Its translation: CASSQAPGWSGDTQYF.

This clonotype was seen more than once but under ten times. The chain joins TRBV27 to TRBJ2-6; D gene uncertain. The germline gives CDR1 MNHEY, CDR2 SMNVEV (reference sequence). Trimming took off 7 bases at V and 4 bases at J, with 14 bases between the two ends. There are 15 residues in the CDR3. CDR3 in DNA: TGTGCCAGCAAGTCACTACCTTCCGGGGCCAACGTCCTGACTTTC. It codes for CASKSLPSGANVLTF.

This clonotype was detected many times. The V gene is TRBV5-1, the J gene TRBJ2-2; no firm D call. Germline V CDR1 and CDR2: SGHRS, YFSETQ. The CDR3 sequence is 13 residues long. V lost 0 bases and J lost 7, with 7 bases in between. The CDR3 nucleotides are TGCGCCAGCAGCTTGGCCCTTCTCGGGGAGCTGTTTTTT. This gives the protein CASSLALLGELFF.

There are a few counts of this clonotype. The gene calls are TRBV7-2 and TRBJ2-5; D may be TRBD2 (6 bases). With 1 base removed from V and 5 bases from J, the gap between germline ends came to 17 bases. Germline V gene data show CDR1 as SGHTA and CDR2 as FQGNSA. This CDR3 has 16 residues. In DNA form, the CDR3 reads TGTGCCAGCAGCTTAGGGAGGGTTGGAGGGAGGGAGACCCAGTACTTC. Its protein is CASSLGRVGGRETQYF.

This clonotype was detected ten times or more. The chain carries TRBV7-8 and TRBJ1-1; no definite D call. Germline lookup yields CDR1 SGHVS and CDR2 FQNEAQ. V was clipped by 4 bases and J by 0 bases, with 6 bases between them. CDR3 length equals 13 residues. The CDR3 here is CASSSSMNTEAFF. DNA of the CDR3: TGTGCCAGCAGCTCGTCAATGAACACTGAAGCTTTCTTT. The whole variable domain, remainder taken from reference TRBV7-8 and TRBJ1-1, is GAGVSQSPRYKVAKRGQDVALRCDPISGHVSLFWYQQALGQGPEFLTYFQNEAQLDKSGLPSDRFFAERPEGSVSTLKIQRTQQEDSAVYLCASSSSMNTEAFFGQGTRLTVV.

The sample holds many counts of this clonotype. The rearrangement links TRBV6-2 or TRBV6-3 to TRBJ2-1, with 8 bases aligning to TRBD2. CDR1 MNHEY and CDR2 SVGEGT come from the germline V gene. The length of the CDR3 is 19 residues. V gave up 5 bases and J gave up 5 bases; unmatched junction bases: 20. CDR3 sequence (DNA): TGTGCCAGCAGTACCGACTACCCCATACTAGCGGAGAAGGACAATGAGCAGTTCTTC. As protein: CASSTDYPILAEKDNEQFF.

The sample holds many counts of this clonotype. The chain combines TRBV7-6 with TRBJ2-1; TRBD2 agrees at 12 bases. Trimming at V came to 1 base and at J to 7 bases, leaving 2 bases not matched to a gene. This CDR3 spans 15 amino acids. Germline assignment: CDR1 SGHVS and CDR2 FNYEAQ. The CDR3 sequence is CASSLVTSGRNEQFF. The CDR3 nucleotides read TGTGCCAGCAGCTTAGTGACTAGCGGGAGAAATGAGCAGTTCTTC. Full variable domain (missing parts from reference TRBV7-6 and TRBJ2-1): GAGVSQSPRYKVTKRGQDVALRCDPISGHVSLYWYRQALGQGPEFLTYFNYEAQQDKSGLPNDRFSAERPEGSISTLTIQRTEQRDSAMYRCASSLVTSGRNEQFFGPGTRLTVL.

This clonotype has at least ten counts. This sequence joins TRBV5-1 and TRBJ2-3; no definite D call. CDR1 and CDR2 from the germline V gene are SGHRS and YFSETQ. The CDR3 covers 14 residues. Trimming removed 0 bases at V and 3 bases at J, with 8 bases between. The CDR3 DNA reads TGCGCCAGCAGCTTGGAACCCACGACAGATACGCAGTATTTT. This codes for CASSLEPTTDTQYF.